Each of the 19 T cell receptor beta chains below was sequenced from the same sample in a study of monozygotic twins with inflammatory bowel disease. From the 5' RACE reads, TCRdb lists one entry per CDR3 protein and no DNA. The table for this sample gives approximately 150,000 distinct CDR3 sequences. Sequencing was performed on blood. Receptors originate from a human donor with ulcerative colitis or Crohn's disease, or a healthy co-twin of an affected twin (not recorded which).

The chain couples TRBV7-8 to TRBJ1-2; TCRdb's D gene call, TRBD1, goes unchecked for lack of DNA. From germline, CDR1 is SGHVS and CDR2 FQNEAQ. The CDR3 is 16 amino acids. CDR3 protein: CASSLAGQVRNYGYTF.

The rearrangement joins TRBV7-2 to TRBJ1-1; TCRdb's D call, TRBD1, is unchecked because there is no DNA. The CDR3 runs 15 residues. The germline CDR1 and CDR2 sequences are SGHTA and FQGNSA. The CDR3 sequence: CASSLGIQVSAEAFF.

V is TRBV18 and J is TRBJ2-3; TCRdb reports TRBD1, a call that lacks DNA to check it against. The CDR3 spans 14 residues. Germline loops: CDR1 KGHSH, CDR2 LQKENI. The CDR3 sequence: CASSRGRSTDTQYF.

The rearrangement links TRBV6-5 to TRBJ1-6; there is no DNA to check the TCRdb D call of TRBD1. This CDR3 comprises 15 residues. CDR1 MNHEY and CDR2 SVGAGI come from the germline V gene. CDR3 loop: CASSYSRQGATPLHF.

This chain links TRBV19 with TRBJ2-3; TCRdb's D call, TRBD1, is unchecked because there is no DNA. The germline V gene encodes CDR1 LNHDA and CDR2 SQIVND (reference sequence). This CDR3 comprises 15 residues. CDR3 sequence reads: CASTHPGVGTDTQYF.

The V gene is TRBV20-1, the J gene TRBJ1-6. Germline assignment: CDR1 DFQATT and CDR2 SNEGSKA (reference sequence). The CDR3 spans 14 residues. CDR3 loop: CSAGLRSQISPLHF.

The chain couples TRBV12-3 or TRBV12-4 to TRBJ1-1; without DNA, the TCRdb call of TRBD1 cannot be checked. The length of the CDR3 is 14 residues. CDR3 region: CASSFFPDRFEAFF.

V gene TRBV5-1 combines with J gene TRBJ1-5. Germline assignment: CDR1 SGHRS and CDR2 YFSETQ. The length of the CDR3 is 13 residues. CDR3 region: CASSLLSNQPQHF.

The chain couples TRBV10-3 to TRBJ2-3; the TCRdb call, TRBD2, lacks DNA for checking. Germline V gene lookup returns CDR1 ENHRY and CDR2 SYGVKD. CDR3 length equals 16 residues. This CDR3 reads CAISERSGGASDTQYF.

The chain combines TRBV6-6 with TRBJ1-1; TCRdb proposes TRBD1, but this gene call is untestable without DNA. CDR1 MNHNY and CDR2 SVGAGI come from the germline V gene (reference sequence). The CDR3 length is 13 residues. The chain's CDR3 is CASASKGQQEAFF.

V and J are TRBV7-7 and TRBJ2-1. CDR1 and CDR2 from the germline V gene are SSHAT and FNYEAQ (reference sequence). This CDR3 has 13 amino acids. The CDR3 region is CASSLDEYNEQFF.

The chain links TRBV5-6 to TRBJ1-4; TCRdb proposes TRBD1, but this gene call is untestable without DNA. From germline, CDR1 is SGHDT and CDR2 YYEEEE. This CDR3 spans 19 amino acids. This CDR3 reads CASSLFGKGFRSTNEKLFF.

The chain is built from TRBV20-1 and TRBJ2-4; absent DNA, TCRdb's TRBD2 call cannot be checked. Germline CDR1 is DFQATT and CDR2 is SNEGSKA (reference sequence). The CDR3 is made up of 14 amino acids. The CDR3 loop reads CSASSLLAKNIQYF.

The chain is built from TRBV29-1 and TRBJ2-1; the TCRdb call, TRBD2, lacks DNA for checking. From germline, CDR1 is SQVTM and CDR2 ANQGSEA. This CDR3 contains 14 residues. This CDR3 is CSVVVERGLNEQFF.

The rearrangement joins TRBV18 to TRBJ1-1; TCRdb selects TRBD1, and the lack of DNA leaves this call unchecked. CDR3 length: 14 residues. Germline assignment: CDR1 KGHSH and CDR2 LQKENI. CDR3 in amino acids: CASSPGSPKTEAFF. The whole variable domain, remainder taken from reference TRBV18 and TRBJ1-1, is NAGVMQNPRHLVRRRGQEARLRCSPMKGHSHVYWYRQLPEEGLKFMVYLQKENIIDESGMPKERFSAEFPKEGPSILRIQQVVRGDSAAYFCASSPGSPKTEAFFGQGTRLTVV.

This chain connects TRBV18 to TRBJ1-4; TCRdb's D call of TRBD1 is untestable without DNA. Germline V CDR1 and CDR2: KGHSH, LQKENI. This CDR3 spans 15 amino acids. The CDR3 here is CASSLRQGAFEKLFF.

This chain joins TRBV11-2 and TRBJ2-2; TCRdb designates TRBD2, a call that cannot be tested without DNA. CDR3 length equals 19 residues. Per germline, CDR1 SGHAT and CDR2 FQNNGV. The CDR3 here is CASSSYLAGGYSGTGELFF. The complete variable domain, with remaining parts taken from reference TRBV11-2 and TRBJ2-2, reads EAGVAQSPRYKIIEKRQSVAFWCNPISGHATLYWYQQILGQGPKLLIQFQNNGVVDDSQLPKDRFSAERLKGVDSTLKIQPAKLEDSAVYLCASSSYLAGGYSGTGELFFGEGSRLTVL.

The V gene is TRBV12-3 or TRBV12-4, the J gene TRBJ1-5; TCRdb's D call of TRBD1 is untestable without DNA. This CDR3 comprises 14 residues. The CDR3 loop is CASSPGLSNQPQHF.

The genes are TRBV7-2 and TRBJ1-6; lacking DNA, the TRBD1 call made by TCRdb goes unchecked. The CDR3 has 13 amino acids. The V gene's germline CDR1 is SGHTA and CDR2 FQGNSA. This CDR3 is CASGGRAQSPLHF. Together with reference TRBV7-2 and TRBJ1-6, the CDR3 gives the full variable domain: GAGVSQSPSNKVTEKGKDVELRCDPISGHTALYWYRQSLGQGLEFLIYFQGNSAPDKSGLPSDRFSAERTGGSVSTLTIQRTQQEDSAVYLCASGGRAQSPLHFGNGTRLTVT.